The 2 T cell receptor beta chains in this list originate from one sample, sequenced in a study of PD-L1 blockade in urothelial cancer. Time point here: peripheral blood 6 weeks after treatment start. Using immunoSEQ multiplex PCR, the repertoire was profiled, and TCRdb retains in-frame clones only, with some absent. Of 40,000 to 50,000 clones in the sample, around 88% were seen once. Sequenced here: PBMCs, sampled around atezolizumab (anti-PD-L1) treatment. These receptors were obtained from a man aged 55 to 69 with urothelial cancer.

The chain is built from TRBV29-1 and TRBJ1-1; 10 bases are shared with TRBD1. Germline CDR1 and CDR2: SQVTM and ANQGSEA. This CDR3 has 12 amino acids. V gave up 6 bases and J gave up 6 bases; unmatched junction bases: 4. The CDR3 spells CSVRQGASEAFF. In nucleotides, the CDR3 is TGCAGCGTAAGACAGGGGGCTTCTGAAGCTTTCTTT.

This clone appeared once. This chain connects TRBV10-2 to TRBJ1-6; D is ambiguous. The germline V gene encodes CDR1 WSHSY and CDR2 SAAADI. The V end was cut by 2 bases, the J end by 5 bases, with 7 bases between. The CDR3 is 14 amino acids. The CDR3 coding sequence is TGCGCCAGCAGTGAGAGTCAGAATAATTCACCCCTCCACTTT. It specifies CASSESQNNSPLHF.